Shown below are 2 T cell receptor beta chains from a single sample sequenced in a study of CD8+CD57+ T cells in acquired aplastic anemia. Profiling that covered TCR beta VDJ and CDR3 relied on genomic DNA as its template. TCRdb recomputed calls from the reads with MiXCR, one row per CDR3 protein. The sample shows about 110,000 distinct CDR3 sequences, roughly 51% of them seen only once. The sequencing sample was made of sorted CD4+, CD8+, or CD8+CD57+ T cells (not recorded which) from PBMCs. Receptors were obtained from a human donor in good health, serving as a control.

On this clonotype: A much larger clone lies a single base off, so this may be a read error. The genes are TRBV4-3 and TRBJ1-1; TRBD1 might be the D (5 bases). The CDR3 extends over 18 amino acids. The V gene's germline CDR1 is LGHNA and CDR2 YSLEER. V was trimmed by 0 bases and J by 3 bases, leaving 20 bases between them. The CDR3 DNA sequence: TGCGCCAGCAGCCAAGATTCGGTGGGACGGTTGATGGACACTGAAGCTTTCTTT. Translated: CASSQDSVGRLMDTEAFF.

V is TRBV20-1 and J is TRBJ2-7; 11 nucleotides agree with TRBD2. Germline V gene data show CDR1 as DFQATT and CDR2 as SNEGSKA (reference sequence). This CDR3 spans 15 amino acids. With 0 bases clipped from V and 3 bases from J, the junction kept 4 bases outside the gene matches. CDR3 sequence (DNA): TGCAGTGCTAGAGAGACTAGCGGGGATGACTACGAGCAGTACTTC. Protein sequence: CSARETSGDDYEQYF.